The 10 T cell receptor beta chains listed next were all sequenced from one sample in a study of Graves' ophthalmopathy and Graves' hyperthyroidism. RNA transcripts provided the template for amplifying TCR beta CDR3 regions. HTBI primers were used in a first-round RT-PCR, which preceded a second-round multiplex PCR. TCRdb re-derived calls from the multiplex PCR reads in MiXCR, one entry per CDR3 protein. In the table there are around 51,000 distinct CDR3 sequences, 50% of which are singletons. Sequencing was performed on peripheral blood. Receptors were obtained from an adult man with Graves' ophthalmopathy.

This clonotype has at least ten counts. The rearrangement uses TRBV7-9 and TRBJ2-5; TRBD2 might be the D (6 bases). The CDR3 consists of 17 residues. The V end lost 3 bases, the J end lost 0 bases, and 17 bases lay between the germline ends. From germline, CDR1 is SEHNR and CDR2 FQNEAQ (reference sequence). The CDR3 DNA reads as TGTGCCAGCAGCTTCCCCGTGGGAGGCAGGTACCAAGAGACCCAGTACTTC. Amino acids: CASSFPVGGRYQETQYF. The whole variable domain, remainder taken from reference TRBV7-9 and TRBJ2-5, is DTGVSQNPRHKITKRGQNVTFRCDPISEHNRLYWYRQTLGQGPEFLTYFQNEAQLEKSRLLSDRFSAERPKGSFSTLEIQRTEQGDSAMYLCASSFPVGGRYQETQYFGPGTRLLVL.

The genes are TRBV18 and TRBJ1-2; 8 bases are shared with TRBD1. Germline values: CDR1 KGHSH, CDR2 LQKENI. The CDR3 has 13 residues. V lost 2 bases and J lost 7; bases outside the gene matches: 3. In DNA form, the CDR3 reads TGTGCCAGCTCACCAGGACAGGGAGGTGGCTACACCTTC. Translating gives CASSPGQGGGYTF.

This clonotype was counted at least ten times. The genes are TRBV5-1 and TRBJ1-3, with 7 bases aligning to TRBD1. The V gene end was trimmed by 4 bases and the J gene end by 0 bases; junction bases not matched to a gene: 7. This CDR3 has 16 amino acids. Germline CDR1 is SGHRS and CDR2 is YFSETQ. CDR3: CASSGGTASSGNTIYF. In DNA form, the CDR3 reads TGCGCCAGCAGCGGAGGGACAGCATCCTCTGGAAACACCATATATTTT.

This clonotype was detected ten times or more. The CDR3 here is CASSIRGGRETQYF. The CDR3 DNA sequence: TGTGCCAGCAGCATTCGGGGGGGCCGGGAGACCCAGTACTTC. This chain links TRBV7-9 with TRBJ2-5, with 8 positions matching TRBD2. This CDR3 has 14 amino acids. Germline-derived CDR1 and CDR2 are SEHNR and FQNEAQ (reference sequence). J was trimmed by 5 bases and V by 5 bases; bases with no gene match: 7.

This clonotype was observed many times. The rearrangement joins TRBV4-1 to TRBJ2-2; possibly TRBD2 for D (6 bases). CDR1 and CDR2 from the germline V gene are MGHRA and YSYEKL. The CDR3 contains 17 residues. The germline V and J ends were trimmed by 5 bases and 1 base, with 17 bases remaining between them. The DNA for the CDR3 is TGCGCCAGCAGCGGCCCTTCGCGGGGCGTGAACACCGGGGAGCTGTTTTTT. As protein: CASSGPSRGVNTGELFF.

This clonotype qualifies as medium-sized. The chain carries TRBV29-1 and TRBJ2-5; D perhaps matches TRBD1 (7 bases). Trimming took 5 bases from V and 7 from J, leaving 17 bases between them. The CDR3 runs 13 residues. Germline-derived CDR1 and CDR2 are SQVTM and ANQGSEA. The CDR3 protein is CSVPRQGGGTQYF. Here the CDR3 DNA reads TGCAGCGTTCCTCGACAGGGAGGAGGGACCCAGTACTTC.

The chain uses TRBV5-5 and TRBJ1-1, with 9 nucleotides matching TRBD1. The V gene's germline CDR1 is SGHKS and CDR2 YYEKEE (reference sequence). This CDR3 spans 14 amino acids. Trimming at V came to 5 bases and at J to 1 base, leaving 3 bases not matched to a gene. The CDR3 sequence: CASRSGQGNTEAFF. CDR3 nucleotides: TGTGCCAGCAGATCGGGACAGGGGAACACTGAAGCTTTCTTT.

In regard to this clonotype: Compared with germline, one end of the junction differs, possibly owing to a read error. The chain joins TRBV7-7 to TRBJ2-2; TRBD1 matches at 7 bases. The V gene's germline CDR1 is SSHAT and CDR2 FNYEAQ (reference sequence). The CDR3 spans 13 residues. CDR3 coding DNA: TGTGCTAGCACCACAGGGGAGACCGGGGAGCTGTTTTTT. Translating gives CASTTGETGELFF.

J is TRBJ2-3 and V is TRBV24-1; TRBD2 agrees at 11 bases. V was clipped by 4 bases and J by 5 bases; unmatched bases: 10. Germline-derived CDR1 and CDR2 are KGHDR and SFDVKD. CDR3 length: 17 amino acids. The CDR3 sequence: CATSDPLAGGLGDTQYF. CDR3 nucleotide sequence: TGTGCCACCAGTGACCCTCTAGCGGGAGGCCTTGGAGATACGCAGTATTTT.

The chain uses TRBV7-2 and TRBJ1-1; 7 bases line up with TRBD1. CDR1 is SGHTA and CDR2 is FQGNSA in the germline V gene. The CDR3 runs to 14 residues. The J segment lost 11 bases and the V segment lost 5 bases, leaving 14 bases of the junction unmatched. The CDR3 coding sequence is TGTGCCAGCAGCCCCGTCGGGGGACAGCGGGTGGCTTTCTTT. As protein: CASSPVGGQRVAFF.